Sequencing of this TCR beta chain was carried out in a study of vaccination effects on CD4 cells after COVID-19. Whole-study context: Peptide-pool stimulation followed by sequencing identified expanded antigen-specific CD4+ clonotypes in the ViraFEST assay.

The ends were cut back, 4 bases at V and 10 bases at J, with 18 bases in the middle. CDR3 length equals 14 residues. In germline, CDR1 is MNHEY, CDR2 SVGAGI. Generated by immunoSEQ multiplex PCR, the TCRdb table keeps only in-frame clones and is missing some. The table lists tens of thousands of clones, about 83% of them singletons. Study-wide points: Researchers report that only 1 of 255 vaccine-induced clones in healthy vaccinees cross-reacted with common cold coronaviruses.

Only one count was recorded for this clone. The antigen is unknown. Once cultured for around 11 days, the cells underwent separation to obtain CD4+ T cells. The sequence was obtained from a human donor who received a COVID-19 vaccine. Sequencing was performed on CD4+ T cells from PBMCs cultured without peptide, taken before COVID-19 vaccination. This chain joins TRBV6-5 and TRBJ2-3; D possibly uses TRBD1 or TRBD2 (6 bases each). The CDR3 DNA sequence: TGTGCCAGCAGTTTTGGGGGGCCCGAGATCGCGCAGTATTTT. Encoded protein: CASSFGGPEIAQYF.